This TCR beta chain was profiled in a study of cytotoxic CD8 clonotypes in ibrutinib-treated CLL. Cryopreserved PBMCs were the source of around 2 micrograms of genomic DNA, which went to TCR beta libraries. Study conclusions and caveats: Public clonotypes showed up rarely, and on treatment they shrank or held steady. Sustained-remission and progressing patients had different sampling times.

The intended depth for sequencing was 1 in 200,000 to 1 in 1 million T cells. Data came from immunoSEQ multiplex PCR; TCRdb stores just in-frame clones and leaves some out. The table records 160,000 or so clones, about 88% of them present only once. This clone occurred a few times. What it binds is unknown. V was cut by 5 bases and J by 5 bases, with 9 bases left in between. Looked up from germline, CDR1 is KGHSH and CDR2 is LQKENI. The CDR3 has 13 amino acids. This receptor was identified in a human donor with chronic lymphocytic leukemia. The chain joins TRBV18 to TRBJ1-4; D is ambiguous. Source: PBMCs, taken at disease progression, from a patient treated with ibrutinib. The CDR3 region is CASSWDWNEKLFF. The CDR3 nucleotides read TGTGCCAGCTCATGGGATTGGAATGAAAAACTGTTTTTT. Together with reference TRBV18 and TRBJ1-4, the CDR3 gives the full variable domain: NAGVMQNPRHLVRRRGQEARLRCSPMKGHSHVYWYRQLPEEGLKFMVYLQKENIIDESGMPKERFSAEFPKEGPSILRIQQVVRGDSAAYFCASSWDWNEKLFFGSGTQLSVL.